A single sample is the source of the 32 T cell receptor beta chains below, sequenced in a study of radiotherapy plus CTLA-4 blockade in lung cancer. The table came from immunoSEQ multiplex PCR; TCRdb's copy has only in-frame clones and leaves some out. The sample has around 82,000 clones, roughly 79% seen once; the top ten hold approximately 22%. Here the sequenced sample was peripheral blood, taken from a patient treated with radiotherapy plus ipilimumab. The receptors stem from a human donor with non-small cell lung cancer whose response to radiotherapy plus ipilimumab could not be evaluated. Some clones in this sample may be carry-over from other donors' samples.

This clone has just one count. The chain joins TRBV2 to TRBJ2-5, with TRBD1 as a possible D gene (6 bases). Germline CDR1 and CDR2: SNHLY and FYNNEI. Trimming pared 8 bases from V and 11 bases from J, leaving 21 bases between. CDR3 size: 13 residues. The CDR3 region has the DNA TGTGCCAGCTTACGGGACACAACAAAGGAGCAGTACTTC. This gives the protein CASLRDTTKEQYF.

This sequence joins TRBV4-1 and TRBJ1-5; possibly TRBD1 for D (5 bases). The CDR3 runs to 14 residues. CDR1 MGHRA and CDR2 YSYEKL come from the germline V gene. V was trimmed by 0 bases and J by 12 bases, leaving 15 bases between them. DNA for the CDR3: TGCGCCAGCAGCCAAGATACCATACCCGGGGGCCAGCATTTT. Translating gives CASSQDTIPGGQHF.

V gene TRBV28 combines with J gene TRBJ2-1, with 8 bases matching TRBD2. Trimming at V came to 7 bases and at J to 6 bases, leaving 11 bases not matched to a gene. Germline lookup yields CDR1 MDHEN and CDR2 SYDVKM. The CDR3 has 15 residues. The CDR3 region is CASTVGAGGLNEQFF. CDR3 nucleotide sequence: TGTGCCAGCACCGTGGGGGCGGGGGGACTCAATGAGCAGTTCTTC.

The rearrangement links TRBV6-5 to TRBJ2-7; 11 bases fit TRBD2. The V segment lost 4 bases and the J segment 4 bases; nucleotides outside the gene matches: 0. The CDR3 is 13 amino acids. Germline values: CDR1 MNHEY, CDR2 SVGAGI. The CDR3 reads CASSLAGGYEQYF. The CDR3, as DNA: TGTGCCAGCAGTTTAGCGGGGGGGTACGAGCAGTACTTC.

CDR3: CASSLAAGGGEPSPLHF. Written as DNA, the CDR3 is TGTGCCAGCAGCTTGGCGGCAGGGGGCGGCGAACCTTCACCCCTCCACTTT. The J gene is TRBJ1-6, the V gene TRBV5-8, with TRBD1 matching 8 bases. This CDR3 comprises 17 residues. V lost 0 bases, J lost 9 bases, and 11 bases stayed unmatched. CDR1 SGHTS and CDR2 YDEGEE come from the germline V gene.

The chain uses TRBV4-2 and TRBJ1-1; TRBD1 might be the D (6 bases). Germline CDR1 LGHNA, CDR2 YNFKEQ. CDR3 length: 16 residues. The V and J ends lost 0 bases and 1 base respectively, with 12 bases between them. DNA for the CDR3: TGTGCCAGCAGCCAAGATCCAGGGGTGGGGAACACTGAAGCTTTCTTT. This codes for CASSQDPGVGNTEAFF.

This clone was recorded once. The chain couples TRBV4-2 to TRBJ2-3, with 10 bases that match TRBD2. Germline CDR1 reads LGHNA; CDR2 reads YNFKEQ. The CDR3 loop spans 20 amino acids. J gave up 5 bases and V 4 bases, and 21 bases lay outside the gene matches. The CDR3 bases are TGTGCCAGCAGCCGCCCTGAGGTGCGGGGGGCTAGCGGGGGAGGAGATACGCAGTATTTT. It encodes CASSRPEVRGASGGGDTQYF.

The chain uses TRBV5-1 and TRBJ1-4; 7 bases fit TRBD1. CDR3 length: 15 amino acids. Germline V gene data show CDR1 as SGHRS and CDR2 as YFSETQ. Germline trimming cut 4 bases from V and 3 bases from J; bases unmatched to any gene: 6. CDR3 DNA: TGCGCCAGCAGCGGAACAGGGGCGCCTAATGAAAAACTGTTTTTT. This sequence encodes CASSGTGAPNEKLFF.

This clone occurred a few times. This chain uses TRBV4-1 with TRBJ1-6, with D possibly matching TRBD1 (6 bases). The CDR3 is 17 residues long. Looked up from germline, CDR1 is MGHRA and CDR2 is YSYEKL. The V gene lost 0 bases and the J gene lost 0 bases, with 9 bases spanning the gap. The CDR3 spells CASSQERGSSYNSPLHF. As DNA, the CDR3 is TGCGCCAGCAGCCAAGAAAGGGGGAGCTCCTATAATTCACCCCTCCACTTT.

CDR3 bases: TGTGCCAGCAGCTTGGAGCTAGCGGGGCCCACCGGGGAGCTGTTTTTT. Amino acids: CASSLELAGPTGELFF. The chain joins TRBV5-5 to TRBJ2-2; 9 nucleotides match TRBD2. The J segment lost 4 bases and the V segment lost 0 bases, leaving 4 bases of the junction unmatched. The CDR3 contains 16 residues. From germline, CDR1 is SGHKS and CDR2 YYEKEE (reference sequence).

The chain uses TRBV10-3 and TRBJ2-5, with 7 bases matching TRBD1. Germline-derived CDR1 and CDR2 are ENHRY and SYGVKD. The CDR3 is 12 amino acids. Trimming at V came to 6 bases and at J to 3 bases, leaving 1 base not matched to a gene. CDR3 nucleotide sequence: TGTGCCATCAGAGACAGGGAAGAGACCCAGTACTTC. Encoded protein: CAIRDREETQYF.

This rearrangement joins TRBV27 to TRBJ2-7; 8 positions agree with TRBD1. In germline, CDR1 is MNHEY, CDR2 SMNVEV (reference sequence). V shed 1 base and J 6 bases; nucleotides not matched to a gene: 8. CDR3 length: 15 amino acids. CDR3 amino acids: CASSLLGRGRREQYF. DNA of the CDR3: TGTGCCAGCAGTTTATTAGGCAGGGGGCGACGCGAGCAGTACTTC.

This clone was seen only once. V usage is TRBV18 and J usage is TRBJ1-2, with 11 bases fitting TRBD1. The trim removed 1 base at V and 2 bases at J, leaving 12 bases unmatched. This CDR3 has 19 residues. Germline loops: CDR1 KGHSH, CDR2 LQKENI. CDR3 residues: CASSPRPSGTGGSNYGYTF. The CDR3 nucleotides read TGTGCCAGCTCACCACGACCCTCCGGGACAGGGGGGTCCAACTATGGCTACACCTTC. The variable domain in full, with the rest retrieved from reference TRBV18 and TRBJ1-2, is NAGVMQNPRHLVRRRGQEARLRCSPMKGHSHVYWYRQLPEEGLKFMVYLQKENIIDESGMPKERFSAEFPKEGPSILRIQQVVRGDSAAYFCASSPRPSGTGGSNYGYTFGSGTRLTVV.

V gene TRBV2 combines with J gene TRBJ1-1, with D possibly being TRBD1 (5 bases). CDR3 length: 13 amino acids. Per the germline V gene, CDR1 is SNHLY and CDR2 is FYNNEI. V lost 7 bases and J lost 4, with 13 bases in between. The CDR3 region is CASTPDSGTEAFF. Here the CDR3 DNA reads TGTGCCAGCACCCCAGACAGTGGCACTGAAGCTTTCTTT.

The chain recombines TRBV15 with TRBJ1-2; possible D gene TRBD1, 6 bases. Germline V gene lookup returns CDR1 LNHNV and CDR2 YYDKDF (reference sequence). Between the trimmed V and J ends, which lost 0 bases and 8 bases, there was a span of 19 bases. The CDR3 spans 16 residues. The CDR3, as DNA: TGTGCCACCAGCAGAGACCGTCGTCGGGACATGTGGGGCTACACCTTC. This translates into CATSRDRRRDMWGYTF. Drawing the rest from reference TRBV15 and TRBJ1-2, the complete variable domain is DAMVIQNPRYQVTQFGKPVTLSCSQTLNHNVMYWYQQKSSQAPKLLFHYYDKDFNNEADTPDNFQSRRPNTSFCFLDIRSPGLGDTAMYLCATSRDRRRDMWGYTFGSGTRLTVV.

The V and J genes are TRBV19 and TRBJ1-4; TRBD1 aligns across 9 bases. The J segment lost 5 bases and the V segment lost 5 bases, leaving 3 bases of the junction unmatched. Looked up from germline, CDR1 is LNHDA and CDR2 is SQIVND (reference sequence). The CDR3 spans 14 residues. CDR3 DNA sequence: TGTGCCAGTAGTGTACAGGGGGCGAATGAAAAACTGTTTTTT. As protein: CASSVQGANEKLFF.

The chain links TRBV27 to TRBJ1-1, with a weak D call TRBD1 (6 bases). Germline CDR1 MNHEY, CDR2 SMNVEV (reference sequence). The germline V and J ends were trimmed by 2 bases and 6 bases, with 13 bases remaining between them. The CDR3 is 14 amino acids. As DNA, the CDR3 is TGTGCCAGCAGTTTAATGGGCGGGGGCTCTGAAGCTTTCTTT. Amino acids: CASSLMGGGSEAFF.

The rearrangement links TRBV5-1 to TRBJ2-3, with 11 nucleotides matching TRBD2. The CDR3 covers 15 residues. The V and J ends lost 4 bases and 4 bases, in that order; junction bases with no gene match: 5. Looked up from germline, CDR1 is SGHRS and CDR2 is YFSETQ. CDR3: CASSPGLAGSDTQYF. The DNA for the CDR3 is TGCGCCAGCAGCCCTGGACTAGCGGGTTCAGATACGCAGTATTTT.

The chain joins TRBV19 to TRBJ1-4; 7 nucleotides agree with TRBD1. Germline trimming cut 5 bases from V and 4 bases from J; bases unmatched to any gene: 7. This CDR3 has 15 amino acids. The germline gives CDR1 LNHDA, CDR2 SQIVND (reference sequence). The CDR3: CASSPRQGFNEKLFF. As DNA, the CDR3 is TGTGCCAGTAGTCCTAGACAGGGCTTTAATGAAAAACTGTTTTTT.

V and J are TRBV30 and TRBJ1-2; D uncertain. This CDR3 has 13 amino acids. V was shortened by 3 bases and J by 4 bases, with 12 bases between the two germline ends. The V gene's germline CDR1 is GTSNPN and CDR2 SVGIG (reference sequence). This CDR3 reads CAWRWPRGYGYTF. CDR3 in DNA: TGTGCCTGGAGGTGGCCGCGAGGCTATGGCTACACCTTC.

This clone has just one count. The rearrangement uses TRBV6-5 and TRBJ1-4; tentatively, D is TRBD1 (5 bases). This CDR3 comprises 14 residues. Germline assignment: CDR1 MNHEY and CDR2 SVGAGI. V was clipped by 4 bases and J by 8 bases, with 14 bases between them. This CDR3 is CASSSQGLMEKLFF. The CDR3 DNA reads TGTGCCAGCAGTTCGCAGGGATTGATGGAAAAACTGTTTTTT.

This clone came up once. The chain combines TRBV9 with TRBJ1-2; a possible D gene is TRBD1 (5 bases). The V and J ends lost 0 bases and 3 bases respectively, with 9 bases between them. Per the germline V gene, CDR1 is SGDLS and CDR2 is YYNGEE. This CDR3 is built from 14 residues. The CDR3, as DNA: TGTGCCAGCAGCGTAGGAGGAGGGGACTATGGCTACACCTTC. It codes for CASSVGGGDYGYTF.

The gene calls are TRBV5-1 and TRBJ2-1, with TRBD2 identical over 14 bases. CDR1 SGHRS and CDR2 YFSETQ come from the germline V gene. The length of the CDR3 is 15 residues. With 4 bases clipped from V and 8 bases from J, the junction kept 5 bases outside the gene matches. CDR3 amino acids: CASSLTSGGVHEQFF. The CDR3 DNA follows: TGCGCCAGCAGCCTGACTAGCGGGGGGGTTCATGAGCAGTTCTTC.

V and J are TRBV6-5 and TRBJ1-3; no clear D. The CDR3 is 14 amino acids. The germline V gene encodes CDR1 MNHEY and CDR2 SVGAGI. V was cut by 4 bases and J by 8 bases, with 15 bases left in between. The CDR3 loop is CASSWVVGGDTIYF. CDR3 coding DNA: TGTGCCAGCAGTTGGGTGGTGGGAGGAGACACCATATATTTT.

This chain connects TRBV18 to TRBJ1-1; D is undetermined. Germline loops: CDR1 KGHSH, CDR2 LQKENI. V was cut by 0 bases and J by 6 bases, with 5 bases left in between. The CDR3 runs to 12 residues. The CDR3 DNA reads TGTGCCAGCTCACCACCCTACCCTGAAGCTTTCTTT. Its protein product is CASSPPYPEAFF.

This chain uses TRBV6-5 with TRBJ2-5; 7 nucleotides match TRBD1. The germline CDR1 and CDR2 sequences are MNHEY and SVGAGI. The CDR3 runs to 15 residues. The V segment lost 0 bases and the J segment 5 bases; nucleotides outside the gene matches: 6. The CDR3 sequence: CASSYSLGQTETQYF. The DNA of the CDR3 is TGTGCCAGCAGTTACTCATTGGGACAGACGGAGACCCAGTACTTC.

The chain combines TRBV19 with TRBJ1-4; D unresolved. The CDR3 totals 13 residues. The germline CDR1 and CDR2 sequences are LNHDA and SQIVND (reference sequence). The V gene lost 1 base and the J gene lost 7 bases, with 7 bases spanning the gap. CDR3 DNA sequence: TGTGCCAGTAGTATAGCCTCCGGTGAAAAACTGTTTTTT. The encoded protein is CASSIASGEKLFF.

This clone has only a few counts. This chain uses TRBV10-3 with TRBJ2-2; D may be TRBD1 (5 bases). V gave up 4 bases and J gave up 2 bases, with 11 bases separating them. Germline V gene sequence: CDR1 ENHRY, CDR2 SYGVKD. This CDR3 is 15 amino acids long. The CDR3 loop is CAISVGHPNTGELFF. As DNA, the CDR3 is TGTGCCATCAGTGTAGGACACCCTAACACCGGGGAGCTGTTTTTT.

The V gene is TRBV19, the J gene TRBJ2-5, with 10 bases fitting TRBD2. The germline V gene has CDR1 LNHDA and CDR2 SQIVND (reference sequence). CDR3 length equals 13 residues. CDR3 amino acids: CASSGGGAETQYF. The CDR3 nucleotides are TGTGCGTCGAGCGGGGGGGGTGCGGAGACCCAGTACTTC.

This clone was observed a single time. The CDR3: CASSQGFRRGGTNNEQFF. The CDR3 bases are TGTGCCAGCAGCCAAGGGTTTCGGCGGGGGGGGACCAACAATGAGCAGTTCTTC. V usage is TRBV14 and J usage is TRBJ2-1, with TRBD2 identical over 9 bases. V lost 1 base, J lost 5 bases, and 12 bases stayed unmatched. CDR1 SGHDN and CDR2 FVKESK come from the germline V gene. CDR3 size: 18 residues.

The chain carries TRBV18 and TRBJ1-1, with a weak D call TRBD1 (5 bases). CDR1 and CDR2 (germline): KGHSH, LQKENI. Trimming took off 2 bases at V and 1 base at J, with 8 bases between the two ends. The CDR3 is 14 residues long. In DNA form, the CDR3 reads TGTGCCAGCTCACCAGCTACAGGGAACACTGAAGCTTTCTTT. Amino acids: CASSPATGNTEAFF.

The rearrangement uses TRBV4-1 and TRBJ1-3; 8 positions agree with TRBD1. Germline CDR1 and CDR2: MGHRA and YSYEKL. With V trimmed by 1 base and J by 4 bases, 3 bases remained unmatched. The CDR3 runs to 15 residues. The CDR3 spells CASSQGTGPGNTIYF. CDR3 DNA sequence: TGCGCCAGCAGCCAAGGGACAGGGCCAGGAAACACCATATATTTT.